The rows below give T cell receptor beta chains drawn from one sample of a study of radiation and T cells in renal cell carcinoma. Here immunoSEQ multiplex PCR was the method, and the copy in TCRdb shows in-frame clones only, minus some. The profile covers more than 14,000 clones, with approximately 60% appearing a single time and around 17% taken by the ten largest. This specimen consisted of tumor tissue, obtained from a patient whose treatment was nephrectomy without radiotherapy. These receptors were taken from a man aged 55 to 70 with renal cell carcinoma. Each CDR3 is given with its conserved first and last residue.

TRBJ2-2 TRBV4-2 CASSQEPGNTGELFF
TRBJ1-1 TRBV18 CASSPTANTEAFF
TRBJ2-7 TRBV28 CASSFVIAGGLRSYEQYF
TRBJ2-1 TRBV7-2 CASSHRTTSGSLGEQFF
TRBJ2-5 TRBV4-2 CASSHLAGGETQYF
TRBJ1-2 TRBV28 CASTTPVRQGSYGYTF
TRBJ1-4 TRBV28 CASSRPGATNEKLFF
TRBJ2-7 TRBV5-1 CASREAPSYEQYF
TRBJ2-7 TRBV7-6 CASSLAEGYEQYF
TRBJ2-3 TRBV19 CASSIRPRGTDTQYF
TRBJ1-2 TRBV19 CASRGIVTGDNYGYTF
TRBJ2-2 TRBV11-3 CASAPGGSNTGELFF
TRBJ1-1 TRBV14 CASSQGGGTATEAFF
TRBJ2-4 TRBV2 CASSARTSGPLAKNIQYF
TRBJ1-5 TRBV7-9 CASSPTGPGNQPQHF
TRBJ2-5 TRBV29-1 CSVDNGIGQETQYF
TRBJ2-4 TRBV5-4 CASSSGQWDIQYF
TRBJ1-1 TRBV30 CAWRKEPNTEAFF
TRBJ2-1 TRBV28 CASSLFGGVVNEQFF